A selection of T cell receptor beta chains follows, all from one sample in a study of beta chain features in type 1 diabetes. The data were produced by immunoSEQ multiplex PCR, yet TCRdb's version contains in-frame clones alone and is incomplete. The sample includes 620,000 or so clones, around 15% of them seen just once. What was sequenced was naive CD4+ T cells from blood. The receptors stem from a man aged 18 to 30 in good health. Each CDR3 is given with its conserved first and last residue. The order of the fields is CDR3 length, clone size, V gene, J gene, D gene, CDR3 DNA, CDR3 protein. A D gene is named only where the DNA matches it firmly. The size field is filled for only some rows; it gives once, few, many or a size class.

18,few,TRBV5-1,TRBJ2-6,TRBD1,TGCGCCAGCTGGCCCGGGACAGCCACCCTCTCTGGGGCCAACGTCCTGACTTTC,CASWPGTATLSGANVLTF
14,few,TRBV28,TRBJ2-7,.,TGTGCCAGCACCGCAGGACGGGCCTCCTACGAGCAGTACTTC,CASTAGRASYEQYF
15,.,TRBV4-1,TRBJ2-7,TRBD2,TGTGCCAGCAGCCAACGACTAGCGAATTCCTACGAGCAGTACTTC,CASSQRLANSYEQYF
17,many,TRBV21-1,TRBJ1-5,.,TGTGCCAGCAGCAATGTTTGGGCAGGGGCTAAGGGTCAGCCCCAGCATTTT,CASSNVWAGAKGQPQHF
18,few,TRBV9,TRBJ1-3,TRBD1,TGTGCCAGCAGCGCAACACTCGACAGGGTAAACTCTGGAAACACCATATATTTT,CASSATLDRVNSGNTIYF
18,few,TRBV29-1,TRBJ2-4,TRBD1,TGCAGCGTTGGCCTCGGTGGCAGGGGGCTTACAACCAAAAACATTCAGTACTTC,CSVGLGGRGLTTKNIQYF
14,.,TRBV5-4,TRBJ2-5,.,TGTGCCAGCAGCTTGACTAGCTCCCAAGAGACCCAGTACTTC,CASSLTSSQETQYF
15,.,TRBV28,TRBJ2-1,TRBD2,TGTGCCAGCAGTGCTAGCGGAGCAACCTACAATGAGCAGTTCTTC,CASSASGATYNEQFF
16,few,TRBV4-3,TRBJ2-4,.,TGCGCCAGCAGCCAAGTTACCGCGCTAGCCAAAAACATTCAGTACTTC,CASSQVTALAKNIQYF
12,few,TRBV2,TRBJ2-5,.,TGTGCCAGCAGTGGAACCGGGAAGACCCAGTACTTC,CASSGTGKTQYF
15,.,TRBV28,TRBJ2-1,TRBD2,TGTGCCAGCGGAGCGGGGGGGCTCTCCTACAATGAGCAGTTCTTC,CASGAGGLSYNEQFF
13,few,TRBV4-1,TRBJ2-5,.,TGCGCCTGCCGGGAAGGTGGGGGGGAGACCCAGTACTTC,CACREGGGETQYF
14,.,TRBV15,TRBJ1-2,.,TGTGCCACCAGCAGAGACCTTTCCTCTTATGGCTACACCTTC,CATSRDLSSYGYTF
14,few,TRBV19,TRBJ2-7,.,TGTGCCAGATCCGAAGTACTCGGGTCCTACGAGCAGTACTTC,CARSEVLGSYEQYF
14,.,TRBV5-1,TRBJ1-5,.,TGCGCCAGCAGCGAGGGAGGGCCTAATCAGCCCCAGCATTTT,CASSEGGPNQPQHF
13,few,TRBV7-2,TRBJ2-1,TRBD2,TGTGCCAGCAGCGCGGGGGTTTACAATGAGCAGTTCTTC,CASSAGVYNEQFF
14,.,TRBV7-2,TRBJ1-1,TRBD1,TGTGCCAGCAGCTTGGGACAGGGGAACACTGAAGCTTTCTTT,CASSLGQGNTEAFF
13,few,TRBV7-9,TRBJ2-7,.,TGTGCCAGCACCCCTGGGCTCTCCTACGAGCAGTACTTC,CASTPGLSYEQYF
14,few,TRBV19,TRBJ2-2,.,TGTGCCAGTAGTATACTAGCGACCCCCGGGGAGCTGTTTTTT,CASSILATPGELFF
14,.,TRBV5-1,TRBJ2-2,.,TGCGCCACCCCGGACGGGACGAACACCGGGGAGCTGTTTTTT,CATPDGTNTGELFF
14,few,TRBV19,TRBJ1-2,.,TGTGCCAGTAGTCCGGTGGCAGGACCCTATGGCTACACCTTC,CASSPVAGPYGYTF
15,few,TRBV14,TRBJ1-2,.,TGTGCCAGCAGCCAAGCTTTTGGTAGGACGGGCGGCTACACCTTC,CASSQAFGRTGGYTF
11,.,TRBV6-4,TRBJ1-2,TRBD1,TGTGCCGGCCGGGACAGCTATGGCTACACCTTC,CAGRDSYGYTF